This T cell receptor (beta chain) was sequenced for a study of blood T cell repertoires in COVID-19. Across the study: Some COVID-19 samples were acute and others convalescent; all came from the United States, Italy and Spain.

Produced via immunoSEQ multiplex PCR; TCRdb's table is partial and in-frame only. In the table there are about 30,000 clones, approximately 85% of which are singletons. Sequencing was performed on peripheral blood. The receptor was derived from a man aged 55-75 years with active COVID-19.

The CDR3 loop reads CASSPSGGPSSYEQYF. For the CDR3, the DNA is TGTGCCAGCAGCCCAAGTGGCGGGCCTAGCTCCTACGAGCAGTACTTC. The chain has TRBV9 and TRBJ2-7; maybe TRBD2 (5 bases). The CDR3 extends over 16 amino acids. CDR1 is SGDLS, CDR2 YYNGEE, per germline. The V gene lost 4 bases and the J gene lost 0 bases, with 17 bases spanning the gap.